This TCR beta chain originates from a study of shared clonotypes between healthy human individuals. Concerning this clone: Its antigen is undetermined.

In replicate PCRs of sorted subsets, about 200 ng DNA, approximately 32,000 T cell genomes, was used. The data were produced by immunoSEQ multiplex PCR, yet TCRdb's version contains in-frame clones alone and is incomplete. The sample gives around 690,000 clones, around 90% of which show up once; 30% to 40% is in the top ten. The CDR3 has 15 amino acids. Study results and caveats: Memory subsets generally showed lower estimated richness than naive subsets.

CD45RO+ cells went into CD8 memory alongside CCR7-negative CD45RA+ TemRA cells. The specimen was memory CD8+ T cells from PBMCs. Subset specified: CD45RO+ cells pooled with CCR7-negative TemRA cells. The chain recombines TRBV21-1 with TRBJ2-2. TRBV21-1 is recorded as a pseudogene. This TCR was recovered from a man aged 18 to 29 in good health. Some clones in this sample may be carry-over from other donors' samples. CDR3 sequence (DNA): TGTGCCAGCAACGGCCCAGAAAAGAACACCGGGGAGCTGTTTTTT. Translated: CASNGPEKNTGELFF.